This T cell receptor beta chain was identified in a study of T-cell memory formation after mild COVID-19. MiXCR, run by TCRdb on the 5' RACE reads, gives a single entry per CDR3 protein. This sample has 150,000 to 200,000 distinct CDR3 sequences, with 9.5% to 13% found just once. The CDR3 spans 11 residues. There are many counts of this clonotype. One end of the junction is discordant with germline, which a read error may explain. The chain carries TRBV12-3 or TRBV12-4 and TRBJ2-1; D gene ambiguous. The sample comprised PBMCs or a T cell subset sorted from them (not recorded which). The source of this sequence is a man younger than 30 who had mild COVID-19 (a few samples of this study predate the infection). Cell type and time point are not known. The CDR3, as DNA: TGTGCCAGCAGTTTCTACGATGAGCAGTTCTTC. Translating it yields CASSFYDEQFF.